Listed below are T cell receptor beta chains from one sample, sequenced in a study of cytomegalovirus exposure and HLA in healthy donors. The protocol was immunoSEQ multiplex PCR, while the TCRdb copy is restricted to in-frame clones and leaves out a portion. The sample records some 140,000 clones, around 77% being singletons. Sequencing was performed on PBMCs. The receptors here all came from a man aged 18 to 35 in good health and CMV-seronegative. Both conserved end residues are part of each CDR3. Fields, in order: CDR3 protein, CDR3 DNA, D gene, J gene, clone size, V gene. D genes are given only for firm matches. The size entry is marked missing in some rows and otherwise reads once, few, many or a size class.

CATFVETGPYEQYF,TGTGCCACCTTTGTTGAGACAGGACCCTACGAGCAGTACTTC,-,TRBJ2-7,-,TRBV7-2
CASSLVGGSQPQHF,TGTGCCAGCAGCTTAGTCGGGGGAAGTCAGCCCCAGCATTTT,-,TRBJ1-5,few,TRBV7-6
CASSPPGGGGGAKNIQYF,TGTGCCAGCTCACCACCGGGCGGCGGGGGAGGGGCCAAAAACATTCAGTACTTC,TRBD2,TRBJ2-4,-,TRBV18
CASSLRQAKSYEQYF,TGTGCCAGCAGCCTCAGACAGGCGAAGTCCTACGAGCAGTACTTC,-,TRBJ2-7,-,TRBV7-9
CASTGLRNNEQFF,TGTGCCAGCACAGGACTGAGGAACAATGAGCAGTTCTTC,-,TRBJ2-1,-,TRBV2
CASSTRPGRNTEAFF,TGTGCCAGCAGCACGCGGCCTGGAAGGAACACTGAAGCTTTCTTT,-,TRBJ1-1,-,TRBV9
CASRSTDPGSPLHF,TGTGCCAGCCGCTCGACAGACCCTGGTTCACCCCTCCACTTT,-,TRBJ1-6,-,TRBV6-5
CASSMAGQNYGYTF,TGTGCCAGTAGTATGGCGGGACAGAACTATGGCTACACCTTC,TRBD1,TRBJ1-2,once,TRBV19
CASSFLNTGGGVETQYF,TGCGCCAGCAGCTTCCTTAATACAGGGGGAGGGGTAGAGACCCAGTACTTC,-,TRBJ2-5,-,TRBV5-1
CASSIAIRRTGEESAGELFF,TGTGCCAGTAGTATAGCGATACGCAGGACAGGGGAGGAAAGTGCCGGGGAGCTGTTTTTT,TRBD1,TRBJ2-2,-,TRBV19
CASRTDISSGANVLTF,TGCGCCAGCAGGACGGACATTTCCTCTGGGGCCAACGTCCTGACTTTC,-,TRBJ2-6,-,TRBV5-1
CASSLYPPNEQFF,TGCGCCAGCAGCCTCTACCCTCCCAATGAGCAGTTCTTC,-,TRBJ2-1,-,TRBV5-1
CASRQGRDYGYTF,TGTGCCAGTCGACAGGGGCGGGACTATGGCTACACCTTC,TRBD1,TRBJ1-2,-,TRBV30
CASSYSQSSNQPQHF,TGTGCCAGCAGTTACTCACAGTCGAGCAATCAGCCCCAGCATTTT,-,TRBJ1-5,-,TRBV6-5
CASRVGAGEGEQFF,TGTGCCAGTCGGGTTGGAGCGGGGGAGGGTGAGCAGTTCTTC,TRBD2,TRBJ2-1,-,TRBV9
CATWGGEANEQFF,TGTGCCACTTGGGGGGGGGAGGCCAATGAGCAGTTCTTC,TRBD2,TRBJ2-1,-,TRBV10-3
CSVAGQGETGELFF,TGCAGCGTTGCAGGACAGGGTGAGACCGGGGAGCTGTTTTTT,TRBD1,TRBJ2-2,-,TRBV29-1
CASSIIRQKAFF,TGTGCCAGCAGTATCATTAGACAGAAAGCTTTCTTT,-,TRBJ1-1,few,TRBV6-6
CAARTKWAGELFF,TGTGCCGCCCGGACTAAGTGGGCCGGGGAGCTGTTTTTT,-,TRBJ2-2,-,TRBV6-5
CSVELRTKGGYTF,TGCAGCGTTGAACTCCGGACAAAAGGGGGCTACACCTTC,-,TRBJ1-2,-,TRBV29-1
CASSLLGQGLSIEAFF,TGTGCCAGCAGCTTGCTTGGACAGGGACTTTCCATCGAAGCTTTCTTT,TRBD1,TRBJ1-1,-,TRBV5-6
CASSSARGLDEQFF,TGTGCCAGCAGCTCCGCTCGGGGTCTCGATGAGCAGTTCTTC,-,TRBJ2-1,-,TRBV7-3
CASSHPRGGVEDTDTQYF,TGCGCCAGCAGCCACCCTAGGGGGGGGGTCGAGGACACAGATACGCAGTATTTT,-,TRBJ2-3,once,TRBV4-1
CAWSPARDFLLGNQPQHF,TGTGCCTGGAGTCCAGCCCGGGACTTCCTTTTGGGTAATCAGCCCCAGCATTTT,-,TRBJ1-5,-,TRBV30
CSVDSVRGAGYTF,TGCAGCGTTGATTCCGTCCGGGGGGCTGGCTACACCTTC,-,TRBJ1-2,-,TRBV29-1